One T cell receptor beta chain is described in this entry. Germline V CDR1 and CDR2: SEHNR, FQNEAQ (reference sequence). There are 14 residues in the CDR3. V trimming: 3 bases; J trimming: 8 bases; junction bases outside the gene matches: 6. This sample stems from a study of cytomegalovirus exposure and HLA in healthy donors. 13 Jbeta primers and 60 Vbeta primers were used for the PCR. Sequencing was performed with immunoSEQ multiplex PCR; in TCRdb, only in-frame clones are kept and a portion is missing. The sample yields around 150,000 clones, over 60% seen once. Input material: PBMCs. The receptor comes from a woman aged 30 to 39 in good health and CMV-seronegative. The chain employs TRBV7-9 and TRBJ2-1; 8 positions match TRBD2. The CDR3: CASSFGGARDEQFF. The CDR3 DNA sequence: TGTGCCAGCAGCTTCGGGGGGGCGCGGGATGAGCAGTTCTTC.